This note documents a single TCR beta chain sequence. The same CDR3 is also encoded by other DNA sequences in this sample. V was shortened by 2 bases and J by 1 base, with 5 bases between the two germline ends. The CDR3 covers 13 residues. The germline CDR1 and CDR2 sequences are MNHEY and SVGAGI. The data originate from a study of blood T cell repertoires in COVID-19. Study context: Sites in the United States, Italy and Spain provided acute and convalescent COVID-19 samples.

Original methodology: Reference gene primers were amplified, and this amplification served to estimate nucleated cell counts. Data came from immunoSEQ multiplex PCR; TCRdb stores just in-frame clones and leaves some out. D and trimming were read from the DNA, whereas the V and J calls and clone size are those reported in that table. Of approximately 220,000 clones in the sample, over 70% were seen once. The chain uses TRBV6-5 and TRBJ1-1, with D maybe TRBD1 (5 bases). Material: peripheral blood. This TCR was sampled from a woman older than 75 with acute or convalescent COVID-19. The CDR3: CASSYTGNTEAFF. CDR3 in DNA: TGTGCCAGCAGTTACACAGGGAACACTGAAGCTTTCTTT.